The 26 T cell receptor beta chains listed next were all sequenced from one sample in a study of T cell repertoires in cytomegalovirus infection. These receptors are not linked to any known antigen. TCRdb analysed the reads with MiXCR anew, one entry per CDR3 protein. The table has some 500,000 distinct CDR3 sequences, 30% to 40% seen once. The source was cultured PBMCs, collected from culture after CMV antigen stimulation. These receptors all come from a human donor in good health (CMV status not recorded). Some clones in this sample may be carry-over from other donors' samples.

This clonotype was counted many times. The CDR3 protein is CAISESMERGPYNEQFF. DNA of the CDR3: TGTGCCATCAGTGAGTCGATGGAGCGGGGACCCTACAATGAGCAGTTCTTC. The chain couples TRBV10-3 to TRBJ2-1; 7 nucleotides line up with TRBD2. The length of the CDR3 is 17 residues. J was trimmed by 2 bases and V by 0 bases; bases with no gene match: 7. Germline loops: CDR1 ENHRY, CDR2 SYGVKD.

This clonotype was recorded at least ten times. V usage is TRBV7-9 and J usage is TRBJ2-4, with D unresolved. V gave up 4 bases and J gave up 0 bases, with 10 bases separating them. The CDR3 totals 15 residues. Germline CDR1 reads SEHNR; CDR2 reads FQNEAQ (reference sequence). CDR3 residues: CASSSGGLAKNIQYF. CDR3 nucleotides: TGTGCCAGCAGCTCCGGTGGATTAGCCAAAAACATTCAGTACTTC.

In this sample, this clonotype turned up a few times. V gene TRBV7-9 combines with J gene TRBJ2-1; D may be TRBD1 (5 bases). The V end lost 4 bases, the J end lost 0 bases, and 10 bases lay between the germline ends. Germline values: CDR1 SEHNR, CDR2 FQNEAQ (reference sequence). CDR3 length: 15 amino acids. CDR3 residues: CASSSTESSYNEQFF. Here the CDR3 DNA reads TGTGCCAGCAGCTCGACAGAAAGCTCCTACAATGAGCAGTTCTTC.

V gene TRBV6-1 combines with J gene TRBJ2-4; TRBD1 agrees at 7 bases. The CDR3 spans 11 residues. Germline V gene sequence: CDR1 MNHNS, CDR2 SASEGT. The V and J ends lost 4 bases and 13 bases, in that order; junction bases with no gene match: 4. The CDR3 DNA reads as TGTGCCAGCAGTGCGACAGGGCCCCAGTACTTC. This translates into CASSATGPQYF.

This clonotype turned up a few times. The gene calls are TRBV19 and TRBJ2-1; TRBD2 might be the D (6 bases). V was shortened by 5 bases and J by 0 bases, with 17 bases between the two germline ends. The germline V gene has CDR1 LNHDA and CDR2 SQIVND (reference sequence). The CDR3 contains 17 residues. The CDR3 sequence is CASSPFGGTSSYNEQFF. The DNA for the CDR3 is TGTGCCAGTAGTCCTTTCGGCGGGACGAGCTCCTACAATGAGCAGTTCTTC. Full variable domain (remainder filled in from reference TRBV19 and TRBJ2-1): DGGITQSPKYLFRKEGQNVTLSCEQNLNHDAMYWYRQDPGQGLRLIYYSQIVNDFQKGDIAEGYSVSREKKESFPLTVTSAQKNPTAFYLCASSPFGGTSSYNEQFFGPGTRLTVL.

The V gene is TRBV7-2, the J gene TRBJ1-4; TRBD1 might be the D (5 bases). The CDR3 runs 14 residues. Germline CDR1 is SGHTA and CDR2 is FQGNSA. V lost 3 bases and J 7 bases, leaving 12 bases between the germline ends. The CDR3 sequence: CASSFGGPFEKLFF. The CDR3, as DNA: TGTGCCAGCAGCTTCGGGGGTCCGTTTGAAAAACTGTTTTTT. Together with reference TRBV7-2 and TRBJ1-4, the CDR3 gives the full variable domain: GAGVSQSPSNKVTEKGKDVELRCDPISGHTALYWYRQSLGQGLEFLIYFQGNSAPDKSGLPSDRFSAERTGGSVSTLTIQRTQQEDSAVYLCASSFGGPFEKLFFGSGTQLSVL.

In the case of this clonotype: One end of the junction is discordant with germline, which a read error may explain. This chain uses TRBV19 with TRBJ2-2; TRBD1 matches at 9 bases. The CDR3 extends over 14 amino acids. Germline V CDR1 and CDR2: LNHDA, SQIVND (reference sequence). The CDR3 bases are TGTGCCAGCAAACAGGGGGCGAACACCAGGGAGCTGTTTTTT. It yields the protein CASKQGANTRELFF.

The table lists this clonotype with a few counts. The genes are TRBV24-1 and TRBJ1-5; D call uncertain. This CDR3 has 12 amino acids. The germline V and J ends were trimmed by 4 bases and 5 bases, with 5 bases remaining between them. Germline V gene sequence: CDR1 KGHDR, CDR2 SFDVKD. The CDR3 reads CATSDPDQPQHF. The CDR3 DNA sequence: TGTGCCACCAGTGACCCTGATCAGCCCCAGCATTTT.

This clonotype was counted between two and nine times. The chain links TRBV9 to TRBJ2-7; D not certain. CDR1 and CDR2 from the germline V gene are SGDLS and YYNGEE. V was pared by 0 bases and J by 2 bases, with 9 bases between. The CDR3 sequence is 14 residues long. In DNA form, the CDR3 reads TGTGCCAGCAGCGTAGGGGTAGATCCCTACGAGCAGTACTTC. Translation: CASSVGVDPYEQYF.

The V and J genes are TRBV7-8 and TRBJ2-3, with D tentatively TRBD2 (5 bases). The CDR3 sequence is 16 residues long. Germline CDR1 and CDR2: SGHVS and FQNEAQ. The V gene lost 2 bases and the J gene lost 6 bases, with 18 bases spanning the gap. CDR3 sequence: CASSLLIELAADTQYF. The CDR3, as DNA: TGTGCCAGCAGCTTACTGATAGAGCTAGCTGCGGATACGCAGTATTTT.

The V call is TRBV30, the J call TRBJ1-1; D unclear. The V and J ends lost 0 bases and 1 base respectively, with 9 bases between them. CDR3 length equals 14 residues. The V gene's germline CDR1 is GTSNPN and CDR2 SVGIG (reference sequence). CDR3 in DNA: TGTGCCTGGAGTGTCTCCAGAAGGAACACTGAAGCTTTCTTT. Its protein product is CAWSVSRRNTEAFF.

This clonotype was seen repeatedly, ten times or more. This sequence joins TRBV6-2 or TRBV6-3 and TRBJ2-6, with D perhaps matching TRBD2 (6 bases). The CDR3 length is 15 residues. Trimming pared 4 bases from V and 4 bases from J, leaving 11 bases between. The germline CDR1 and CDR2 sequences are MNHEY and SVGEGT. The chain's CDR3 is CASSLEGSGANVLTF. Written as DNA, the CDR3 is TGTGCCAGCAGTTTGGAGGGATCAGGGGCCAACGTCCTGACTTTC.

This chain connects TRBV25-1 to TRBJ1-1; no clear D gene. The CDR3 has 15 amino acids. The germline CDR1 and CDR2 sequences are MGHDK and SYGVNS. V dropped 6 bases and J dropped 6 bases, with 20 bases sitting between them. The CDR3 region is CASRPHVGGISEAFF. DNA of the CDR3: TGTGCCAGCAGACCCCATGTGGGTGGTATCTCTGAAGCTTTCTTT.

Only a few counts were recorded for this clonotype. This CDR3 reads CASSSLPGLAGPYGEQFF. The CDR3 coding sequence is TGTGCCAGCAGTTCGCTCCCGGGACTAGCGGGACCTTATGGTGAGCAGTTCTTC. The V and J genes are TRBV28 and TRBJ2-1; 13 bases agree with TRBD2. Trimming removed 4 bases from V and 9 bases from J; junction bases left unmatched: 15. Per germline, CDR1 MDHEN and CDR2 SYDVKM. The CDR3 covers 18 residues.

The chain has TRBV11-2 and TRBJ2-7; the D gene is possibly TRBD2 (5 bases). The CDR3 is 14 amino acids. The V end lost 5 bases, the J end lost 3 bases, and 14 bases lay between the germline ends. The germline gives CDR1 SGHAT, CDR2 FQNNGV. CDR3 in amino acids: CASSPGSPVYEQYV. The CDR3 DNA follows: TGTGCCAGCAGCCCGGGATCCCCAGTCTACGAGCAGTACGTC.

This clonotype appeared many times. The chain joins TRBV7-2 to TRBJ1-4, with D maybe TRBD1 (5 bases). Germline V gene data show CDR1 as SGHTA and CDR2 as FQGNSA. This CDR3 spans 15 amino acids. V lost 2 bases and J 6 bases, leaving 13 bases between the germline ends. The CDR3 sequence: CASSLSGGKDEKLFF. The CDR3 DNA reads as TGTGCCAGCAGCTTAAGCGGGGGGAAAGATGAAAAACTGTTTTTT.

Ten or more counts support this clonotype. The genes are TRBV4-3 and TRBJ2-1, with D tentatively TRBD2 (6 bases). The CDR3 consists of 16 residues. V lost 3 bases to trimming and J lost 2 bases, with 14 bases between them. From germline, CDR1 is LGHNA and CDR2 YSLEER. The CDR3 is CASSHNRDSAYNEQFF. The DNA for the CDR3 is TGCGCCAGCAGCCACAACCGGGACTCGGCCTACAATGAGCAGTTCTTC.

This clonotype was observed a few times. This rearrangement joins TRBV6-5 to TRBJ2-7, with 9 bases fitting TRBD1. V gave up 1 base and J gave up 2 bases; unmatched junction bases: 6. The length of the CDR3 is 16 residues. From germline, CDR1 is MNHEY and CDR2 SVGAGI. The CDR3 DNA reads TGTGCCAGCAGTTACTTGAGGACAGGGGAGACCTACGAGCAGTACTTC. It yields the protein CASSYLRTGETYEQYF.

The CDR3: CAWSGGGPHEQYV. In DNA, the CDR3 is TGTGCCTGGTCCGGCGGGGGGCCCCACGAGCAGTACGTC. The chain carries TRBV30 and TRBJ2-7; TRBD2 agrees at 8 bases. V was clipped by 5 bases and J by 5 bases; unmatched bases: 8. CDR1 and CDR2 (germline): GTSNPN, SVGIG (reference sequence). The CDR3 is made up of 13 amino acids.

CDR3: CASSWGTGFDTGELFF. In nucleotides, the CDR3 is TGTGCCAGCAGCTGGGGGACAGGGTTTGACACCGGGGAGCTGTTTTTT. This sequence joins TRBV6-2 or TRBV6-3 and TRBJ2-2; 9 bases match TRBD1. The J segment lost 3 bases and the V segment lost 6 bases, leaving 8 bases of the junction unmatched. The CDR3 is made up of 16 amino acids. The germline V gene encodes CDR1 MNHEY and CDR2 SVGEGT.

The genes are TRBV12-3 or TRBV12-4 and TRBJ1-2, with 8 positions matching TRBD1. The CDR3 is 13 amino acids. The V segment lost 5 bases and the J segment 3 bases; nucleotides outside the gene matches: 2. CDR3 region: CASSPGGHYGYTF. CDR3 DNA sequence: TGTGCCAGCAGTCCAGGGGGCCACTATGGCTACACCTTC.

The chain recombines TRBV20-1 with TRBJ2-2, with 7 bases lining up with TRBD2. CDR3 length: 15 amino acids. Trimming took 1 base from V and 2 from J; bases not matched to a gene: 4. CDR1 is DFQATT, CDR2 SNEGSKA, per germline (reference sequence). The CDR3, as DNA: TGCAGTGCTAGAGTTCCTAGCGGAAACACCGGGGAGCTGTTTTTT. This sequence encodes CSARVPSGNTGELFF.

This clonotype was counted ten times or more. The chain joins TRBV7-2 to TRBJ2-2; D tentatively fits TRBD1 or TRBD2 (5 bases each). Trimming took 2 bases from V and 1 from J, leaving 17 bases between them. The germline V gene has CDR1 SGHTA and CDR2 FQGNSA. The CDR3 runs 18 residues. DNA of the CDR3: TGTGCCAGCAGCTTATGGGAACTAGGGGTTGGGAACACCGGGGAGCTGTTTTTT. Its protein product is CASSLWELGVGNTGELFF.

In its sample, this clonotype was seen a few times. One end of the junction varies from germline; a read error may be responsible. The rearrangement uses TRBV10-3 and TRBJ2-3, with 10 nucleotides matching TRBD2. This CDR3 is 14 amino acids long. CDR1 is ENHRY and CDR2 is SYGVKD in the germline V gene. The CDR3 spells CAINEREGADTQYF. The CDR3 coding sequence is TGTGCCATCAATGAGCGGGAGGGCGCAGATACGCAGTATTTT.

The chain combines TRBV5-6 with TRBJ1-2; 9 nucleotides line up with TRBD1. CDR3 length: 15 amino acids. V was clipped by 2 bases and J by 7 bases; unmatched bases: 9. Looked up from germline, CDR1 is SGHDT and CDR2 is YYEEEE. The CDR3 is CASSLLGQGHSGYTF. The CDR3 DNA reads as TGTGCCAGCAGCTTACTAGGACAGGGGCATAGTGGCTACACCTTC.

The V call is TRBV12-3 or TRBV12-4, the J call TRBJ2-1, with 12 positions matching TRBD1. CDR3 length: 17 residues. With 7 bases clipped from V and 6 bases from J, the junction kept 13 bases outside the gene matches. This chain's CDR3 is CASIRDRGRGAGNEQFF. The DNA for the CDR3 is TGTGCCAGCATTCGGGACAGGGGGCGCGGAGCCGGCAATGAGCAGTTCTTC.